Given below is one T cell receptor (beta chain) in context. Its target is unknown. Each CDR3 protein is one row after TCRdb ran MiXCR on the 5' RACE reads. Of 350,000 to 400,000 distinct CDR3 sequences detected, under 25% appear once; the ten largest clones hold approximately 13%. These data are taken from a study of T-cell memory formation after mild COVID-19. Study-wide results and limits: Some clones that responded turned up in pre-infection memory, which suggests that cross-reactive memory joined in.

CDR1 and CDR2 (germline): SGHTA, FQGNSA. This CDR3 is built from 15 residues. Trimming at V came to 5 bases and at J to 6 bases, leaving 9 bases not matched to a gene. This sequence was found in an adult woman who had mild COVID-19 (a few samples of this study predate the infection). Cell type and time point are not known. Sequencing input: PBMCs or a T cell subset sorted from them (not recorded which). The chain uses TRBV7-2 and TRBJ2-3; 9 bases line up with TRBD1. CDR3 nucleotide sequence: TGTGCCAGCAGCCCTGGGACAGGGTTTTCTGATACGCAGTATTTT. This gives the protein CASSPGTGFSDTQYF.